The 27 T cell receptor beta chains below come from one sample, sequenced in a study of blood T cell repertoires in COVID-19. Profiled with immunoSEQ multiplex PCR; TCRdb holds only in-frame clones, not every one. The table has roughly 62,000 clones, more than 75% seen once. The sample was peripheral blood. The receptors stem from a human donor with active COVID-19. The donor label of this sample is uncertain.

V usage is TRBV6-2 or TRBV6-3 and J usage is TRBJ2-7, with D uncertain. CDR3 length equals 15 residues. V gave up 2 bases and J gave up 3 bases, with 14 bases separating them. Germline V lookup: CDR1 MNHEY, CDR2 SVGEGT. In nucleotides, the CDR3 is TGTGCCAGCAGTTACCGGCTCACCGGCGGCTACGAGCAGTACTTC. Residues: CASSYRLTGGYEQYF.

This chain joins TRBV27 and TRBJ2-3, with a possible D match to TRBD2 (5 bases). Per the germline V gene, CDR1 is MNHEY and CDR2 is SMNVEV (reference sequence). Trimming left V 2 bases short and J 0 bases short, with 6 bases between. This CDR3 has 14 amino acids. The CDR3 sequence is CASSLRTSTDTQYF. The CDR3 DNA sequence: TGTGCCAGCAGTTTACGGACTAGCACAGATACGCAGTATTTT.

The gene calls are TRBV7-2 and TRBJ1-1, with 7 nucleotides matching TRBD1. CDR1 and CDR2 (germline): SGHTA, FQGNSA. J was trimmed by 4 bases and V by 5 bases; bases with no gene match: 7. This CDR3 comprises 14 residues. CDR3 amino acids: CASSTRQGSTEAFF. In DNA form, the CDR3 reads TGTGCCAGCAGCACACGACAGGGTTCCACTGAAGCTTTCTTT.

V is TRBV6-5 and J is TRBJ1-6, with D possibly TRBD1 on 5 matching bases. This CDR3 has 14 residues. V was clipped by 8 bases and J by 5 bases, with 13 bases between them. Germline V gives CDR1 MNHEY, CDR2 SVGAGI. Here the CDR3 reads CASRLRGNNSPLHF. The CDR3 DNA reads as TGTGCCAGCCGCTTGCGGGGGAATAATTCACCCCTCCACTTT.

The table lists this clone with a few counts. The V gene is TRBV7-3, the J gene TRBJ2-2; no clear D. Germline CDR1 SGHTA, CDR2 FQGTGA. Deletions cut 4 bases from V and 3 bases from J, with 3 bases between. The CDR3 spans 12 residues. CDR3 in amino acids: CASSSYTGELFF. As DNA, the CDR3 is TGTGCCAGCAGCTCTTACACCGGGGAGCTGTTTTTT.

This clone came up once. The V and J genes are TRBV5-5 and TRBJ1-5, with D perhaps matching TRBD1 (6 bases). CDR3 length: 18 residues. V was clipped by 4 bases and J by 0 bases, with 20 bases between them. Looked up from germline, CDR1 is SGHKS and CDR2 is YYEKEE (reference sequence). DNA for the CDR3: TGTGCCAGCAGCCCCGAACTTAGGGGGGGCTATAGCAATCAGCCCCAGCATTTT. This sequence encodes CASSPELRGGYSNQPQHF.

The chain couples TRBV9 to TRBJ2-1; 7 bases line up with TRBD2. V lost 4 bases and J lost 0; bases outside the gene matches: 7. The CDR3 runs 16 residues. Germline V gene sequence: CDR1 SGDLS, CDR2 YYNGEE. The DNA for the CDR3 is TGTGCCAGCAGCCCGACGGGCGGGAGCTCCTACAATGAGCAGTTCTTC. Translated, it gives CASSPTGGSSYNEQFF.

V gene TRBV7-3 combines with J gene TRBJ1-2; a possible D gene is TRBD1 (6 bases). This CDR3 region has 13 residues. Germline V lookup: CDR1 SGHTA, CDR2 FQGTGA. V gave up 5 bases and J gave up 5 bases, with 12 bases separating them. CDR3 protein: CASSEDSSYGYTF. The CDR3 DNA reads as TGTGCCAGCAGCGAGGACAGTTCGTATGGCTACACCTTC.

This chain joins TRBV7-9 and TRBJ2-1; 13 bases match TRBD2. The V gene's germline CDR1 is SEHNR and CDR2 FQNEAQ (reference sequence). The CDR3 has 18 amino acids. Trimming removed 2 bases from V and 5 bases from J; junction bases left unmatched: 9. CDR3 in amino acids: CASSLRLAGGSLNNEQFF. The CDR3 DNA reads as TGTGCCAGCAGCTTAAGACTAGCGGGGGGCTCATTGAACAATGAGCAGTTCTTC.

The chain couples TRBV4-1 to TRBJ2-1, with unresolved D. Trimming pared 3 bases from V and 6 bases from J, leaving 9 bases between. This CDR3 has 13 amino acids. Germline V lookup: CDR1 MGHRA, CDR2 YSYEKL. The CDR3 region has the DNA TGCGCCAGCAGCCACTTCCTAGTCAATGAGCAGTTCTTC. Protein sequence: CASSHFLVNEQFF.

V and J are TRBV2 and TRBJ1-1; D remains ambiguous. CDR1 is SNHLY, CDR2 FYNNEI, per germline. The CDR3 is 15 residues long. V was cut by 3 bases and J by 0 bases, with 11 bases left in between. Here the CDR3 DNA reads TGTGCCAGCAGTGAGGCCAACAGTATGAACACTGAAGCTTTCTTT. Residues: CASSEANSMNTEAFF.

This rearrangement joins TRBV18 to TRBJ2-3; D might be TRBD2 (6 bases). The CDR3 is made up of 16 amino acids. The germline gives CDR1 KGHSH, CDR2 LQKENI. V was trimmed by 3 bases and J by 4 bases, leaving 17 bases between them. CDR3 in DNA: TGTGCCAGCTCACCTATTATTGCGGGGCCCGCAGATACGCAGTATTTT. Translation gives CASSPIIAGPADTQYF.

V gene TRBV14 combines with J gene TRBJ2-1; maybe TRBD1 (7 bases). Trimming removed 1 base from V and 9 bases from J, with 16 bases in between. The germline V gene encodes CDR1 SGHDN and CDR2 FVKESK. The CDR3 extends over 15 amino acids. CDR3 amino acids: CASSQARGVRGEQFF. Here the CDR3 DNA reads TGTGCCAGCAGCCAAGCCAGGGGGGTTCGTGGTGAGCAGTTCTTC.

V usage is TRBV14 and J usage is TRBJ2-1; D gene unclear. The CDR3 sequence is 17 residues long. Germline CDR1 and CDR2: SGHDN and FVKESK. V lost 1 base and J 0 bases, leaving 13 bases between the germline ends. The CDR3: CASSQGLGGSSYNEQFF. Here the CDR3 DNA reads TGTGCCAGCAGCCAAGGGTTAGGCGGCAGCTCCTACAATGAGCAGTTCTTC. The full variable domain, its missing parts supplied by reference TRBV14 and TRBJ2-1, is EAGVTQFPSHSVIEKGQTVTLRCDPISGHDNLYWYRRVMGKEIKFLLHFVKESKQDESGMPNNRFLAERTGGTYSTLKVQPAELEDSGVYFCASSQGLGGSSYNEQFFGPGTRLTVL.

V gene TRBV9 combines with J gene TRBJ2-2; no firm D call. From germline, CDR1 is SGDLS and CDR2 YYNGEE. CDR3 size: 14 residues. Trimming pared 0 bases from V and 4 bases from J, leaving 7 bases between. CDR3 sequence reads: CASSVGSGTGELFF. CDR3 bases: TGTGCCAGCAGCGTAGGGTCCGGCACCGGGGAGCTGTTTTTT. Filled out from reference TRBV9 and TRBJ2-2, the complete variable domain reads DSGVTQTPKHLITATGQRVTLRCSPRSGDLSVYWYQQSLDQGLQFLIQYYNGEERAKGNILERFSAQQFPDLHSELNLSSLELGDSALYFCASSVGSGTGELFFGEGSRLTVL.

In its sample, this clone was seen a few times. The chain uses TRBV28 and TRBJ1-1, with unresolved D. The CDR3 has 13 residues. Germline CDR1 MDHEN, CDR2 SYDVKM. Trimming cost V 4 bases and J 2 bases, with 8 bases left between them. The CDR3 reads CASSSTPNTEAFF. CDR3 coding DNA: TGTGCCAGCAGTTCCACACCCAACACTGAAGCTTTCTTT.

J is TRBJ2-7 and V is TRBV7-3; TRBD2 agrees at 7 bases. From germline, CDR1 is SGHTA and CDR2 FQGTGA. Unmatched junction bases numbered 2, after V lost 1 base and J lost 2 bases. The CDR3 loop spans 14 amino acids. CDR3: CASSLIGGAYEQYF. As DNA, the CDR3 is TGTGCCAGCAGCTTAATTGGGGGGGCCTACGAGCAGTACTTC.

This chain connects TRBV15 to TRBJ2-7; a possible D gene is TRBD2 (6 bases). The CDR3 runs to 14 residues. Trimming shortened V by 1 base and J by 2 bases, and 9 bases separated the two germline ends. CDR1 is LNHNV, CDR2 YYDKDF, per germline (reference sequence). CDR3 DNA sequence: TGTGCCACCAGCAGAGGGGGGGTGGCCTACGAGCAGTACTTC. This sequence encodes CATSRGGVAYEQYF.

The V call is TRBV5-6, the J call TRBJ1-6, with D hard to call. The CDR3 loop spans 13 amino acids. Looked up from germline, CDR1 is SGHDT and CDR2 is YYEEEE. Trimming took 0 bases from V and 9 from J, leaving 7 bases between them. CDR3 DNA: TGTGCCAGCAGCTTGGGAGCGTTTTCACCCCTCCACTTT. This sequence encodes CASSLGAFSPLHF. Full variable domain (rest looked up from reference TRBV5-6 and TRBJ1-6): DAGVTQSPTHLIKTRGQQVTLRCSPKSGHDTVSWYQQALGQGPQFIFQYYEEEERQRGNFPDRFSGHQFPNYSSELNVNALLLGDSALYLCASSLGAFSPLHFGNGTRLTVT.

This chain uses TRBV4-2 with TRBJ1-2, with TRBD1 matching over 8 bases. With V trimmed by 0 bases and J by 10 bases, 10 bases remained unmatched. CDR1 and CDR2 from the germline V gene are LGHNA and YNFKEQ. This CDR3 region has 15 residues. Written as DNA, the CDR3 is TGTGCCAGCAGCCAAGATCTGGGACAGGACCTGTACTACACCTTC. Residues: CASSQDLGQDLYYTF.

The rearrangement uses TRBV5-6 and TRBJ2-3, with D perhaps matching TRBD1 (5 bases). Looked up from germline, CDR1 is SGHDT and CDR2 is YYEEEE. The CDR3 is 14 amino acids. Deletions cut 3 bases from V and 1 base from J, with 9 bases between. CDR3 region: CASSSKTGTDTQYF. In DNA, the CDR3 is TGTGCCAGCAGCTCTAAGACAGGCACAGATACGCAGTATTTT.

V and J are TRBV6-5 and TRBJ2-7; 7 positions match TRBD1. The CDR3 contains 14 residues. In germline, CDR1 is MNHEY, CDR2 SVGAGI. V dropped 10 bases and J dropped 5; count of bases not matched to a gene: 14. The DNA for the CDR3 is TGTGCCATCGATAATGGACAGGCATCCCACGAGCAGTACTTC. The encoded protein is CAIDNGQASHEQYF.

The genes are TRBV3-1 (or the pseudogene TRBV3-2) and TRBJ1-1; D is ambiguous. Trimming removed 3 bases at V and 5 bases at J, with 10 bases between. The CDR3 totals 13 residues. In germline, CDR1 is LGHDT, CDR2 YNNKEL (reference sequence). The CDR3 DNA sequence: TGTGCCAGCAGCCAGGTGGGAGTGACTGAAGCTTTCTTT. Translating gives CASSQVGVTEAFF.

This clone came up once. The chain couples TRBV13 to TRBJ2-5; possible D gene TRBD1, 5 bases. CDR1 is PRHDT, CDR2 FYEKMQ, per germline (reference sequence). V was clipped by 2 bases and J by 4 bases, with 11 bases between them. The CDR3 sequence is 14 residues long. CDR3 loop: CASSLRQGRETQYF. Written as DNA, the CDR3 is TGTGCCAGCAGCTTAAGGCAGGGCCGAGAGACCCAGTACTTC.

This chain links TRBV7-2 with TRBJ1-4; 8 positions match TRBD1. This CDR3 spans 15 amino acids. Losses at the gene ends were 2 bases for V and 7 bases for J; bases not matched to a gene: 6. Germline loops: CDR1 SGHTA, CDR2 FQGNSA. In DNA, the CDR3 is TGTGCCAGCAGCTTATACAGGGGGAATGGTGAAAAACTGTTTTTT. The encoded protein is CASSLYRGNGEKLFF.

At least ten counts were recorded for this clone. The gene calls are TRBV9 and TRBJ2-3; 9 bases are shared with TRBD2. J lost 3 bases, V lost 2 bases, and 7 bases had no gene match. The CDR3 covers 16 residues. Per germline, CDR1 SGDLS and CDR2 YYNGEE. CDR3 DNA sequence: TGTGCCAGCAGCGTGGGGGGGACTAGCAGGACAGATACGCAGTATTTT. This translates into CASSVGGTSRTDTQYF.

The rearrangement joins TRBV5-1 to TRBJ2-1, with D perhaps TRBD1 (6 bases). The V end was cut by 3 bases, the J end by 4 bases, with 14 bases between. In germline, CDR1 is SGHRS, CDR2 YFSETQ. The CDR3 is 15 residues long. CDR3 sequence: CASSWTGTPYNEQFF. The CDR3 DNA is TGCGCCAGCAGCTGGACCGGGACACCTTACAATGAGCAGTTCTTC.